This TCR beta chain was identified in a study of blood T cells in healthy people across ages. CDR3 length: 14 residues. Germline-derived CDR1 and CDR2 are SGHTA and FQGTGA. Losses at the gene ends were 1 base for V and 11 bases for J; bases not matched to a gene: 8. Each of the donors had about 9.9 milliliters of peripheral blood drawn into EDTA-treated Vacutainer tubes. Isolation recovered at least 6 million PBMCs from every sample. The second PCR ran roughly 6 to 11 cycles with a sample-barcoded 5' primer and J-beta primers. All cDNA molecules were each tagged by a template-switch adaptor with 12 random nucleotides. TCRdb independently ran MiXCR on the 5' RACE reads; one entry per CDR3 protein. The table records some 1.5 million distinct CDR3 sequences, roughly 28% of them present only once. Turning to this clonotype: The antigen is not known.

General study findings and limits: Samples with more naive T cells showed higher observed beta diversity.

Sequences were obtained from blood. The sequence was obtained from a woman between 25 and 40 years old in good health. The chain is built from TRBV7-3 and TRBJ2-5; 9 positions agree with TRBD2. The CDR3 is CASSLSGGARVQYF. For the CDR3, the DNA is TGTGCCAGCAGCTTAAGCGGGGGGGCGAGAGTGCAGTACTTC.